This T cell receptor (beta chain) was observed in a study of identical twins. Study results and caveats: Possibly, invariant MAIT and iNKT cells partly confounded zero-insertion analyses. For cord blood, abundant beta clonotypes had fewer insertions, unlike memory repertoires, which showed none.

As concerns this clonotype: Its antigen is not known.

A universal primer site came from template switching; cDNA carried unique molecular identifiers. TCRdb re-analysed the 5' RACE reads in MiXCR, keeping a single row per CDR3 protein. The sample consists of about 240,000 distinct CDR3 sequences, about an eighth of them appearing once. The CDR3 sequence is 16 residues long. Trimming took 3 bases from V and 2 from J; bases not matched to a gene: 9. Germline V gene data show CDR1 as SGHDT and CDR2 as YYEEEE. These data were also filed under a second study, of yellow fever vaccine responses in identical twins.

This sequence was found in a woman younger than 35 in good health. This chain links TRBV5-6 with TRBJ2-5; 8 positions match TRBD1. Sequencing was performed on memory (CD45RO+) T cells sorted from blood. CDR3 nucleotides: TGTGCCAGCAGCTCGGACAGGGTTAGCCTGCAAGAGACCCAGTACTTC. This translates into CASSSDRVSLQETQYF.